This T cell receptor beta chain was retrieved from a study of T cell changes during pregnancy in multiple sclerosis. The assay was immunoSEQ multiplex PCR, and TCRdb's table has in-frame clones only and misses some. The sample yields around 2,000 clones, around 80% seen once. Per the germline V gene, CDR1 is MDHEN and CDR2 is SYDVKM. The CDR3 spans 12 residues. The V and J ends lost 4 bases and 2 bases respectively, with 5 bases between them. This chain joins TRBV28 and TRBJ2-5; D gene unclear. What was sequenced was CD4+ T cells from PBMCs (not recorded whether the cells were cultured). The source of this sequence is a female patient with multiple sclerosis, enrolled in a pregnancy study. Some clones in this sample may be carry-over from other donors' samples. The CDR3 nucleotides read TGTGCCAGCAGTTCAGTGCAAGAGACCCAGTACTTC. Translation gives CASSSVQETQYF. Complete variable domain (other parts from reference TRBV28 and TRBJ2-5): DVKVTQSSRYLVKRTGEKVFLECVQDMDHENMFWYRQDPGLGLRLIYFSYDVKMKEKGDIPEGYSVSREKKERFSLILESASTNQTSMYLCASSSVQETQYFGPGTRLLVL.